The 2 T cell receptor beta chains reported below all come from one sample, sequenced in a study of blood T cell repertoires in COVID-19. Assay: immunoSEQ multiplex PCR; the TCRdb copy retains only in-frame clones and omits some. The sample has approximately 220,000 clones; around 86% are singletons. Input material: peripheral blood. The receptor set was obtained from a man aged 50-60 years with acute or convalescent COVID-19.

The chain carries TRBV6-5 and TRBJ1-6, with TRBD1 as a possible D gene (5 bases). In germline, CDR1 is MNHEY, CDR2 SVGAGI. V was clipped by 5 bases and J by 9 bases, with 17 bases between them. CDR3 length equals 15 residues. This CDR3 is CASSQVPSGRSPLHF. CDR3 DNA: TGTGCCAGCAGTCAGGTGCCTTCAGGGCGTTCACCCCTCCACTTT.

The V and J genes are TRBV5-1 and TRBJ1-4, with TRBD1 matching over 7 bases. V lost 4 bases and J lost 5; bases outside the gene matches: 5. Germline V gene lookup returns CDR1 SGHRS and CDR2 YFSETQ. The CDR3 is made up of 14 amino acids. This CDR3 reads CASSNRGWNEKLFF. CDR3 bases: TGCGCCAGCAGCAACAGGGGTTGGAATGAAAAACTGTTTTTT. The full variable domain, rest sourced from reference TRBV5-1 and TRBJ1-4, is KAGVTQTPRYLIKTRGQQVTLSCSPISGHRSVSWYQQTPGQGLQFLFEYFSETQRNKGNFPGRFSGRQFSNSRSEMNVSTLELGDSALYLCASSNRGWNEKLFFGSGTQLSVL.